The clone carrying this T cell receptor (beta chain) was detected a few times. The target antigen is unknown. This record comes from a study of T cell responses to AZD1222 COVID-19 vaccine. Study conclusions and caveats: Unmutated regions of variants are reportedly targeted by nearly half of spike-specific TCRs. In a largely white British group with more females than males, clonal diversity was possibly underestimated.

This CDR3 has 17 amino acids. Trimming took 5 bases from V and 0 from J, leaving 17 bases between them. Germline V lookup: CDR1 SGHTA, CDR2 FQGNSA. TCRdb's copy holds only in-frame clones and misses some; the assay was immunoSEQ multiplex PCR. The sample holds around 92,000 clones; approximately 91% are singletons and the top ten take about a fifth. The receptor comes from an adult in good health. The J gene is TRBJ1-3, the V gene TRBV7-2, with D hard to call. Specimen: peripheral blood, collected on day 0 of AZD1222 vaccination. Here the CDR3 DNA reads TGTGCCAGCAGCCCCCGTGCCGCCGCGACCTCTGGAAACACCATATATTTT. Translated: CASSPRAAATSGNTIYF. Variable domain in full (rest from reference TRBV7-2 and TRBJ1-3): GAGVSQSPSNKVTEKGKDVELRCDPISGHTALYWYRQSLGQGLEFLIYFQGNSAPDKSGLPSDRFSAERTGGSVSTLTIQRTQQEDSAVYLCASSPRAAATSGNTIYFGEGSWLTVV.